The sequence of this T cell receptor beta chain was determined in a study of post-analysis software for immune sequencing data. Study context: Both relapsing-remitting and secondary progressive multiple sclerosis featured among the disease courses, as did progressive-relapsing multiple sclerosis. Regarding the study as a whole: Significantly lower normalized Chao1 diversity was found in patients with multiple sclerosis relative to controls. Clustering by F measure revealed strong co-clustering among samples prepared together in one batch. Elevated frequency relative to controls characterized 4 or 5 TRBV segments in patients, TRBV5-6, TRBV5-1 and TRBV20-1 among them.

In regard to this clonotype: Its target is not known.

The length of the CDR3 is 18 residues. CDR1 and CDR2 from the germline V gene are SGHTA and FQGNSA. The V end lost 1 base, the J end lost 3 bases, and 19 bases lay between the germline ends. Prepared TCR beta cDNA libraries contained unique molecular identifiers. T cells numbering 1 to 10 million yielded about 500,000 cDNA molecules. TCRdb reprocessed the PCR reads with MiXCR, giving one entry per CDR3 protein. Of around 260,000 distinct CDR3 sequences in the sample, approximately 34% were seen once. The origin of this receptor is a girl aged 10-17 years with multiple sclerosis. The sequenced sample was blood. V usage is TRBV7-2 and J usage is TRBJ2-4, with D tentatively TRBD1 or TRBD2 (5 bases each). CDR3 loop: CASSLGARQRVVKNIQYF. CDR3 DNA sequence: TGTGCCAGCAGCTTAGGGGCGAGACAGAGGGTAGTCAAAAACATTCAGTACTTC.